Shown below are 4 T cell receptor beta chains from a single sample sequenced in a study of beta chain features in type 1 diabetes. The study, taken as a whole, reports: Patients with Type 1 diabetes showed moderately but significantly shorter TCRB CDR3s in all four CD4+ subsets.

Reverse transcription of all isolated RNA meant that expressed TCRB transcripts were sequenced. Assay used: immunoSEQ multiplex PCR; TCRdb lists only in-frame clones, some missing. The sample yields some 660,000 clones, over 13% seen once. These receptors have no identified antigens. What was sequenced was naive CD4+ T cells from blood. These receptor sequences come from a man younger than 35 with type 1 diabetes.

The chain carries TRBV7-2 and TRBJ2-5; D gene unclear. Germline V gene lookup returns CDR1 SGHTA and CDR2 FQGNSA. The CDR3 consists of 13 residues. V was shortened by 2 bases and J by 5 bases, with 9 bases between the two germline ends. CDR3: CASSLLGVETQYF. In DNA form, the CDR3 reads TGTGCCAGCAGCTTACTGGGTGTGGAGACCCAGTACTTC.

The chain joins TRBV29-1 to TRBJ2-5, with 8 bases matching TRBD1. The CDR3 length is 13 residues. Germline V gene data show CDR1 as SQVTM and CDR2 as ANQGSEA. V shed 6 bases, J shed 5 bases, and the junction held 8 bases outside the gene matches. The CDR3 is CSVGQVLGETQYF. The CDR3 DNA reads TGCAGCGTGGGACAGGTACTGGGGGAGACCCAGTACTTC.

The chain joins TRBV7-2 to TRBJ2-5, with D perhaps matching TRBD1 (5 bases). Per the germline V gene, CDR1 is SGHTA and CDR2 is FQGNSA. With 5 bases removed from V and 5 bases from J, the gap between germline ends came to 15 bases. The CDR3 sequence is 14 residues long. DNA for the CDR3: TGTGCCAGCAGCCACACAGGACGGCTGGAGACCCAGTACTTC. Its protein product is CASSHTGRLETQYF.

The gene calls are TRBV27 and TRBJ2-7; possible D gene TRBD2, 6 bases. Trimming removed 4 bases at V and 5 bases at J, with 18 bases between. The V gene's germline CDR1 is MNHEY and CDR2 SMNVEV (reference sequence). The CDR3 totals 15 residues. The CDR3 DNA reads as TGTGCCAGCAGTTCCGTTCCGGGACTTAACCACGAGCAGTACTTC. This translates into CASSSVPGLNHEQYF.